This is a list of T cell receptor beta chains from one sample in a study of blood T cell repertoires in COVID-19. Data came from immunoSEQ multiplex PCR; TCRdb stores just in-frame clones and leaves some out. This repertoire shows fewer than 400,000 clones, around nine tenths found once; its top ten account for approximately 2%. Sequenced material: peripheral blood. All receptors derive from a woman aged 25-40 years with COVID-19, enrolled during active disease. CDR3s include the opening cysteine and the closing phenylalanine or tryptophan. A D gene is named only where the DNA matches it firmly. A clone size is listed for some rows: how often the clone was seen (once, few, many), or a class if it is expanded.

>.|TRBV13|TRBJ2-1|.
TGTGCCAGCAGCTTACAGGATGCTGAGCAGTTCTTC
CASSLQDAEQFF
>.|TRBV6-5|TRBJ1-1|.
TGTGCCAGCAGTAACGCAGGGGTCGTGAACACTGAAGCTTTCTTT
CASSNAGVVNTEAFF
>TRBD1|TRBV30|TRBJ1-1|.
TGTGCCTGGAGTCCCCTCCTCGGGACAGGGGGACGGAACACTGAAGCTTTCTTT
CAWSPLLGTGGRNTEAFF
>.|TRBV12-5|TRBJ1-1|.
TGTGCTAGTGGTTTGGTTGGGGGCAGCGCTTTCTTT
CASGLVGGSAFF
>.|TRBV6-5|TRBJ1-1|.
TGTGCCAGCAGTTTTCAGGGAACCTTGAACACTGAAGCTTTCTTT
CASSFQGTLNTEAFF
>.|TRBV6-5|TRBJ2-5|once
TGTGCCAGCAGTTACTCGAGAGAGACCCAGTACTTC
CASSYSRETQYF
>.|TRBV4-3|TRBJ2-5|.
TGCGCCAGCAGCCCCGCCTCGACTATCCAAGAGACCCAGTACTTC
CASSPASTIQETQYF
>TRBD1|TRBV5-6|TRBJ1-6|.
TGTGCCAGCAGCGCCGGGACAGGGGTTCTTAGTTCACCCCTCCACTTT
CASSAGTGVLSSPLHF
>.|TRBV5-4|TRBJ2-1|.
TGTGCCAGCAGCGGACCTTCGGTGACTATCAATGAGCAGTTCTTC
CASSGPSVTINEQFF
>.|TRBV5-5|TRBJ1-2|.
TGTGCCAGCAGCTTCCGCGGGACCTCCTCTAACTATGGCTACACCTTC
CASSFRGTSSNYGYTF
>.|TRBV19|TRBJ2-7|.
TGTGCCAGTAGTAATGACTACTCCTACGAGCAGTACTTC
CASSNDYSYEQYF
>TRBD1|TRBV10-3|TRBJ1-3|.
TGTGCCATCCGGGACAGGGCTTCTGCTGGAAACACCATATATTTT
CAIRDRASAGNTIYF
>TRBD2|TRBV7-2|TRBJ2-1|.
TGTGCCAGCAGCTTAGCCGGGACTAGGTACAATGAGCAGTTCTTC
CASSLAGTRYNEQFF
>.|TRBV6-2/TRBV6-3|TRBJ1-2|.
TGTGCCAGCAGTTACGTCGGTGGGGGCGCAGGAGGCTACACCTTC
CASSYVGGGAGGYTF
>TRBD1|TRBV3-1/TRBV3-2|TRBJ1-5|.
TGTGCCAGCAGCCAAGGTGACAGGGTCCAGCATTTT
CASSQGDRVQHF
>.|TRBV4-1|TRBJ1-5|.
TGCGCCAGCAGCGGTGGCGGTCAGCCCCAGCATTTT
CASSGGGQPQHF
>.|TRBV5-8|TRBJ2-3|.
TGTGCCAGCAGCTCCTCCCGCCGGTCCACAGATACGCAGTATTTT
CASSSSRRSTDTQYF
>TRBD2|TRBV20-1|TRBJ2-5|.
TGCAGTGCTAGTGACCGCCCGGGAATGGGGGGGGAGACCCAGTACTTC
CSASDRPGMGGETQYF
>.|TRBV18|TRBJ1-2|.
TGTGCCAGCTCAAACCGGTACTATGGCTACACCTTC
CASSNRYYGYTF
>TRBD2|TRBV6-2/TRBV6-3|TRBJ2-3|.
TGTGCCAGCAGTTCTACAACTAGCGGGGATACGCAGTATTTT
CASSSTTSGDTQYF
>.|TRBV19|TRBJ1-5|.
TGTGCCAGTAGTATCTCGGGACTCAATAGCAATCAGCCCCAGCATTTT
CASSISGLNSNQPQHF
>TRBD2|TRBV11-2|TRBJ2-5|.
TGTGCCAGCAGACCCATAGCGGGGGGAATCCAAGAGACCCAGTACTTC
CASRPIAGGIQETQYF
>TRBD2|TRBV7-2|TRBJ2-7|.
TGTGCCAGCAGCTTAGCCCTGACTAGCGGGGGGTTCGAGCAGTACTTC
CASSLALTSGGFEQYF
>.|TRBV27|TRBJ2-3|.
TGTGCCAGCAGTTTAGGTCCCGCGGGACAGCCAGCGGATACGCAGTATTTT
CASSLGPAGQPADTQYF
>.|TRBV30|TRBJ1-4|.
TGTGCCTGGACGGAAGGGGGAAATAATGAAAAACTGTTTTTT
CAWTEGGNNEKLFF
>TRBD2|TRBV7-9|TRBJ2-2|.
TGTGCCAGCAGCTCCACACTAGCGGGGGGTCCGAACACCGGGGAGCTGTTTTTT
CASSSTLAGGPNTGELFF
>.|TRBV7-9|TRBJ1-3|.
TGTGCCAGCAGCACGACACCAGTACCTGGAAACACCATATATTTT
CASSTTPVPGNTIYF
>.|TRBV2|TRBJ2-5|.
TGTGCCAGCAATGAATTTACCGGGGAAGAGACCCAGTACTTC
CASNEFTGEETQYF
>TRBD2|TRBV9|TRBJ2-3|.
TGTGCCAGCAGCGGGACATCCGGGACTACCTACACAGATACGCAGTATTTT
CASSGTSGTTYTDTQYF
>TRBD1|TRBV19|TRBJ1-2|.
TGTGCCAGTCTCGACAGGGGGGGAGCTAACTATGGCTACACCTTC
CASLDRGGANYGYTF
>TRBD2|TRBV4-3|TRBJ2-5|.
TGCGCCAGCAGCCAAGTACTAGCGGCCCAAGAGACCCAGTACTTC
CASSQVLAAQETQYF
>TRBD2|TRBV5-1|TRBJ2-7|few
TGCGCCAGCAGCTTGGTAGGACTAGCGGGGGACTACGAGCAGTACTTC
CASSLVGLAGDYEQYF
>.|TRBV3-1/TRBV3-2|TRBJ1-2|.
TGTGCCAGCAGCCAAGCATCCGGGAGGTATGGCTACACCTTC
CASSQASGRYGYTF
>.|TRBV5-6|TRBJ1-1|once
TGTGCCAGCAGCCCAAGCGGGGGAACTGAAGCTTTCTTT
CASSPSGGTEAFF
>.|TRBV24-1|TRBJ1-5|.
TGTGCCACCAGTGACCCCAGAGGGCAGCCCCAGCATTTT
CATSDPRGQPQHF
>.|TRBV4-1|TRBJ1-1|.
TGCGCCAGCAGCCAAGTACGGGGAGGGACGGCTGAAGCTTTCTTT
CASSQVRGGTAEAFF